The present T cell receptor beta chain was sequenced within a study of shared clonotypes between healthy human individuals. Study-level information: The study enrolled a couple of women and a few men aged 18 to 49. Points from the study as a whole: All-four-donor shared clonotypes had higher generation probabilities than non-shared clonotypes did.

CD8 cells regarded as naive lacked CD45RO, were positively chosen for CCR7, and omitted terminally differentiated effector memory CD45RA+ cells. Clones were read by immunoSEQ multiplex PCR, and TCRdb kept only the in-frame ones, dropping some. The table lists around 2,100,000 clones, about 95% of them singletons. The CDR3 is 16 amino acids. The J segment lost 3 bases and the V segment lost 4 bases, leaving 12 bases of the junction unmatched. Germline CDR1 is SGHRS and CDR2 is YFSETQ. In the case of this clone: Its antigen is not known.

This clonotype originated in a young man in good health. The sample consisted of naive CD8+ T cells sorted from blood. The gene calls are TRBV5-1 and TRBJ2-7; 8 bases align to TRBD1. CDR3 loop: CASSDWSTGANYEQYF. DNA of the CDR3: TGCGCCAGCAGCGATTGGTCGACAGGGGCTAACTACGAGCAGTACTTC.